Each of the 17 T cell receptor beta chains below was sequenced from the same sample in a study of blood T cells in healthy people across ages. The authors ran a second PCR of about 6 to 11 cycles using a sample-barcoded 5' primer and a J-beta primer mix. Using its own MiXCR run on the 5' RACE reads, TCRdb lists one record per CDR3 protein. The profile shows 1.2 million to 1.5 million distinct CDR3 sequences, around 42% of them singletons. Sequencing was performed on blood. These receptors were taken from a woman aged 18-30 years in good health.

This clonotype was counted at least ten times. Its ends do not fully match the called genes, so a read error is possible. V is TRBV5-1 and J is TRBJ2-3; no clear D. The CDR3 contains 14 residues. Germline V gene data show CDR1 as SGHRS and CDR2 as YFSETQ. The chain's CDR3 is CASSPRPGTDTQYF. The CDR3 bases are TGTGCCAGCAGCCCCCGGCCGGGCACAGATACGCAGTATTTT.

This clonotype occurred a few times. J is TRBJ2-7 and V is TRBV7-6; 10 nucleotides line up with TRBD2. There are 16 residues in the CDR3. J lost 4 bases, V lost 3 bases, and 9 bases had no gene match. CDR1 and CDR2 (germline): SGHVS, FNYEAQ. This CDR3 is CASSFLLAGATYEQYF. The CDR3 DNA reads as TGTGCCAGCAGCTTCCTCCTAGCGGGAGCAACGTACGAGCAGTACTTC. The complete variable domain, with remaining parts taken from reference TRBV7-6 and TRBJ2-7, reads GAGVSQSPRYKVTKRGQDVALRCDPISGHVSLYWYRQALGQGPEFLTYFNYEAQQDKSGLPNDRFSAERPEGSISTLTIQRTEQRDSAMYRCASSFLLAGATYEQYFGPGTRLTVT.

The V and J genes are TRBV14 and TRBJ2-3; TRBD2 is a possible D gene (5 bases). Germline V gene lookup returns CDR1 SGHDN and CDR2 FVKESK. CDR3 length equals 19 residues. Trimming pared 0 bases from V and 2 bases from J, leaving 21 bases between. The CDR3 bases are TGTGCCAGCAGCCAAGATCGGAGGCAGAGTCTTACCCCCACAGATACGCAGTATTTT. Protein product: CASSQDRRQSLTPTDTQYF.

The chain recombines TRBV10-3 with TRBJ2-2, with TRBD2 identical over 8 bases. V shed 4 bases and J 3 bases; nucleotides not matched to a gene: 4. The CDR3 runs to 15 residues. The germline CDR1 and CDR2 sequences are ENHRY and SYGVKD. The CDR3 protein is CAISVSGGDTGELFF. The CDR3 DNA follows: TGTGCCATCAGTGTGAGCGGGGGAGACACCGGGGAGCTGTTTTTT.

Note on this clonotype: One end of the junction varies from germline; a read error may be responsible. The rearrangement joins TRBV6-6 to TRBJ2-3, with D perhaps TRBD2 (7 bases). This CDR3 region has 16 residues. In germline, CDR1 is MNHNY, CDR2 SVGAGI (reference sequence). CDR3 sequence (DNA): TGTGTCAGCAGTCTGACGGCGGGGGCGGGGGCAGATACGCAGTATTTT. Translating gives CVSSLTAGAGADTQYF.

V is TRBV14 and J is TRBJ2-5; 9 nucleotides line up with TRBD2. CDR3 length: 17 amino acids. Germline V gene sequence: CDR1 SGHDN, CDR2 FVKESK. Trimming removed 3 bases from V and 1 base from J; junction bases left unmatched: 9. CDR3 nucleotides: TGTGCCAGCAGCCAGCGACCTTTTAGCGGGGGCCAAGAGACCCAGTACTTC. This sequence encodes CASSQRPFSGGQETQYF.

This clonotype has just one count. This rearrangement joins TRBV18 to TRBJ2-3; D is uncertain. CDR3 size: 15 residues. Germline V lookup: CDR1 KGHSH, CDR2 LQKENI. Trimming removed 0 bases from V and 2 bases from J, with 9 bases in between. The CDR3 sequence is CASSPPVPNTDTQYF. For the CDR3, the DNA is TGTGCCAGCTCACCACCGGTACCTAACACAGATACGCAGTATTTT.

The sample holds a few counts of this clonotype. The rearrangement links TRBV4-1 to TRBJ2-1; 14 bases map to TRBD2. J lost 0 bases, V lost 1 base, and 2 bases had no gene match. This CDR3 is 18 amino acids long. Germline loops: CDR1 MGHRA, CDR2 YSYEKL. The CDR3 region is CASSQGTSGRTSYNEQFF. In nucleotides, the CDR3 is TGCGCCAGCAGCCAAGGGACTAGCGGGAGGACCTCCTACAATGAGCAGTTCTTC.

CDR3 in amino acids: CASSSLRQGGPANYGYTF. The CDR3 bases are TGTGCCAGCAGTTCCCTAAGGCAGGGGGGTCCCGCTAACTATGGCTACACCTTC. The chain joins TRBV27 to TRBJ1-2; 7 bases map to TRBD1. This CDR3 has 18 residues. Trimming cost V 4 bases and J 0 bases; bases outside gene matches: 14. The V gene's germline CDR1 is MNHEY and CDR2 SMNVEV (reference sequence).

This clonotype was seen a handful of times. J is TRBJ2-5 and V is TRBV9; perhaps TRBD2 as D (7 bases). The germline CDR1 and CDR2 sequences are SGDLS and YYNGEE. The CDR3 runs 14 residues. The ends were cut back, 1 base at V and 11 bases at J, with 18 bases in the middle. The chain's CDR3 is CASSVKGGAGEQYF. DNA of the CDR3: TGTGCCAGCAGCGTAAAAGGGGGGGCAGGGGAGCAGTACTTC.

This CDR3 is CASGSGGPNNEQFF. The CDR3 bases are TGTGCCAGCGGCTCCGGGGGGCCGAACAATGAGCAGTTCTTC. The rearrangement joins TRBV5-6 to TRBJ2-1; D is perhaps TRBD2 (7 bases). CDR1 is SGHDT and CDR2 is YYEEEE in the germline V gene. There are 14 residues in the CDR3. The germline V and J ends were trimmed by 7 bases and 5 bases, with 16 bases remaining between them.

The chain joins TRBV20-1 to TRBJ2-1; 7 bases are shared with TRBD2. Germline-derived CDR1 and CDR2 are DFQATT and SNEGSKA (reference sequence). This CDR3 is built from 15 residues. The J segment lost 4 bases and the V segment lost 5 bases, leaving 11 bases of the junction unmatched. CDR3 bases: TGCAGTGCTCCCCTCGCGGGGGACCTTTACAATGAGCAGTTCTTC. It is translated as CSAPLAGDLYNEQFF.

This clonotype was seen repeatedly, ten times or more. This chain uses TRBV5-1 with TRBJ1-2, with a possible D match to TRBD1 (5 bases). Germline V gene sequence: CDR1 SGHRS, CDR2 YFSETQ. Trimming left V 0 bases short and J 0 bases short, with 15 bases between. The CDR3 has 17 amino acids. CDR3 protein: CASSLEQGAVANYGYTF. CDR3 in DNA: TGCGCCAGCAGCTTGGAGCAGGGAGCCGTGGCTAACTATGGCTACACCTTC.

In its sample, this clonotype was seen a few times. This chain connects TRBV20-1 to TRBJ1-2; TRBD1 is a possible D gene (6 bases). V lost 0 bases and J lost 2, with 13 bases in between. This CDR3 has 15 residues. Germline V CDR1 and CDR2: DFQATT, SNEGSKA (reference sequence). CDR3 in DNA: TGCAGTGCTAGAGATTCTGCAGGGGTAAACTATGGCTACACCTTC. Translation gives CSARDSAGVNYGYTF.

The chain is built from TRBV4-1 and TRBJ2-5, with 11 bases fitting TRBD2. The ends lost 3 bases at V and 11 bases at J; junction bases unmatched: 11. Germline V gene data show CDR1 as MGHRA and CDR2 as YSYEKL. The CDR3 has 15 amino acids. CDR3 sequence (DNA): TGCGCCAGCAGCCATCCGGGACTAGCGGAAAATGAGCAGTACTTC. It codes for CASSHPGLAENEQYF.

This clonotype has a handful of counts. The V and J genes are TRBV20-1 and TRBJ2-1; 9 bases agree with TRBD2. Losses at the gene ends were 0 bases for V and 7 bases for J; bases not matched to a gene: 7. The germline V gene has CDR1 DFQATT and CDR2 SNEGSKA (reference sequence). This CDR3 is built from 15 residues. CDR3 sequence reads: CSAREHAGGPNEQFF. CDR3 sequence (DNA): TGCAGTGCTAGAGAGCACGCGGGGGGGCCTAATGAGCAGTTCTTC.

This clonotype appeared a few times. V and J are TRBV15 and TRBJ2-3; perhaps TRBD2 as D (6 bases). The CDR3 has 17 residues. Trimming cost V 4 bases and J 0 bases, with 17 bases left between them. Germline V lookup: CDR1 LNHNV, CDR2 YYDKDF (reference sequence). The CDR3 spells CATSMSPEGSSTDTQYF. The CDR3 bases are TGTGCCACCAGCATGAGCCCGGAGGGTAGCAGCACAGATACGCAGTATTTT.